This T cell receptor (beta chain) was captured in a study of human thymus T cells (dated by TCRdb to 2020 to 2022). About the investigation overall: TCR alpha and beta repertoires from roughly eight infant thymus samples and a few related peripheral blood samples were characterized in the study. Donor ages ranging from about 6 to 244 days were recorded, and a handful of male and a couple of female infants were included in the cohort. Summary of the overall study and its limitations: V and J gene segment usage appeared biased in both thymic and peripheral blood repertoires. On average, roughly 810,000 unique TCRB clonotypes were obtained from thymus samples, compared with 75,000 to 90,000 from blood samples. Highly overlapping thymic TCR repertoires among unrelated individuals were reported in the related research.

TCRB and TCRAD loci were amplified from a standardized quantity of quality-controlled genomic DNA using the immunoSEQ multiplex PCR assay. Amplicons spanned the V(D)J region at a length sufficient to cover the CDR3 and identify V and J genes. Amplicon sequencing was performed on an Illumina platform through the commercial immunoSEQ service. Turning to the authors' computational methods: Primer bias and sequencing errors were corrected as previously described, and TCRAD and TCRB definitions were based on the IMGT database. immunoSEQ Analyzer 3.0 and VDJTools were used for repertoire analysis, which covered basic statistics, V/J segment usage, diversity estimates, rarefaction and pairwise overlap. Diversity was estimated using the Chao1, ChaoE, Efron-Thisted, Shannon and inverse Simpson indices, and was also estimated on datasets down-sampled to the size of the smallest sample. Repertoire overlap was determined by strict matching of CDR3 nucleotide sequence, V gene and J gene, and Jaccard-based multidimensional scaling clustering was applied. TCRdb carries this immuneACCESS record with in-frame sequences only. Its versions omit some clonotypes, under half of them owing to an unresolved V gene in the studies checked, with the rest unexplained. Clone size and V and J calls were adopted from that table, with D and trimming inferred from the DNA. A total of approximately 70,000 clones appear in this sample, roughly 94% of them only once. Around 0.037% of the sample is in the top ten clones.

Thymus tissue was collected as surgical resects that were removed during corrective cardiac surgery. The donors were immunologically healthy infants in Finland who had open corrective cardiac surgery for congenital heart defects. After being mechanically released from the tissue, thymocytes were kept at -70 degrees C in pellets of about 9-34 million cells. A QIAsymphony instrument was used to extract genomic DNA from frozen cell pellets. CDR1 and CDR2, looked up from the germline V gene (reference sequence), are GTSNPN and SVGIG. The CDR3 spans 14 residues, from the cysteine through the phenylalanine. Only the CDR3 part of the read is kept: 42 bases, read in frame from the first base. V is shortened by 0 bases, J by 8 bases, and the region joining them spans 11 bases. This clone was seen once. No cognate antigen has been identified for it. Nothing much larger sits one base from this clone, and base qualities are not available.

The chain is made from TRBV30 and TRBJ1-6; a weak D assignment points to TRBD1 (6 bases agree). The sequence was obtained from a girl less than two years old with a congenital heart defect but otherwise immunologically healthy. The sample taken for sequencing was thymus tissue. CDR3 sequence: CAWSVRGTDSPLHF. The sequenced DNA is TGTGCCTGGAGTGTGAGGGGGACGGATTCACCCCTCCACTTT.